The 21 T cell receptor beta chains in this list originate from one sample, sequenced in a study of cytotoxic CD8 clonotypes in ibrutinib-treated CLL. Assay: immunoSEQ multiplex PCR; the TCRdb copy retains only in-frame clones and omits some. This table holds about 50,000 clones, around 60% found once. Specimen: PBMCs, collected after 24 months of ibrutinib treatment. Receptor source: a human donor with chronic lymphocytic leukemia.

The chain combines TRBV5-8 with TRBJ1-2, with a tentative D call TRBD1 (5 bases). The CDR3 consists of 13 residues. The germline CDR1 and CDR2 sequences are SGHTS and YDEGEE. V was shortened by 6 bases and J by 9 bases, with 18 bases between the two germline ends. This chain's CDR3 is CASIRDSLLSYTF. DNA of the CDR3: TGTGCCAGCATCCGAGACAGCCTCTTGAGCTACACCTTC.

This chain uses TRBV7-8 with TRBJ2-2; the D gene is possibly TRBD1 (5 bases). The CDR3 consists of 15 residues. Between the trimmed V and J ends, which lost 2 bases and 5 bases, there was a span of 12 bases. Germline-derived CDR1 and CDR2 are SGHVS and FQNEAQ. The CDR3 sequence: CASSLSVRVTGELFF. Here the CDR3 DNA reads TGTGCCAGCAGCTTATCCGTCAGGGTGACCGGGGAGCTGTTTTTT.

This clone came up a few times. V usage is TRBV7-9 and J usage is TRBJ1-2; no reliable D call. Trimming removed 5 bases at V and 5 bases at J, with 15 bases between. In germline, CDR1 is SEHNR, CDR2 FQNEAQ (reference sequence). This CDR3 is 14 amino acids long. The CDR3 DNA reads as TGTGCCAGCAGCAGCAGCGTATCACTTTATGGCTACACCTTC. Residues: CASSSSVSLYGYTF.

The chain couples TRBV7-9 to TRBJ2-5; a possible D gene is TRBD1 (6 bases). This CDR3 contains 14 residues. V lost 1 base and J lost 2, with 8 bases in between. The germline CDR1 and CDR2 sequences are SEHNR and FQNEAQ (reference sequence). CDR3 protein: CASSLEGDQETQYF. Here the CDR3 DNA reads TGTGCCAGCAGCTTAGAGGGGGATCAAGAGACCCAGTACTTC.

The genes are TRBV6-5 and TRBJ2-3; TRBD1 matches at 8 bases. Trimming took 4 bases from V and 2 from J; bases not matched to a gene: 5. The CDR3 length is 15 residues. Per germline, CDR1 MNHEY and CDR2 SVGAGI. Here the CDR3 reads CASSWTGQVTDTQYF. The CDR3 DNA follows: TGTGCCAGCAGTTGGACGGGACAGGTCACAGATACGCAGTATTTT.

The rearrangement uses TRBV6-6 and TRBJ2-7; 8 positions agree with TRBD1. The V gene end was trimmed by 8 bases and the J gene end by 1 base; junction bases not matched to a gene: 7. There are 14 residues in the CDR3. The germline gives CDR1 MNHNY, CDR2 SVGAGI (reference sequence). As DNA, the CDR3 is TGTGCCAGCGGAGGACAGGGTTTTTCCTACGAGCAGTACTTC. This gives the protein CASGGQGFSYEQYF.

This clone turned up a few times. This rearrangement joins TRBV5-1 to TRBJ1-1, with TRBD1 matching over 7 bases. Germline V lookup: CDR1 SGHRS, CDR2 YFSETQ. V gave up 4 bases and J gave up 6 bases; unmatched junction bases: 6. The CDR3 covers 13 residues. As DNA, the CDR3 is TGCGCCAGCAGCCCCCGGCAGGGGGCTGAAGCTTTCTTT. The encoded protein is CASSPRQGAEAFF.

The chain carries TRBV13 and TRBJ1-2; TRBD1 is a possible D gene (6 bases). The CDR3 extends over 13 amino acids. The V end lost 1 base, the J end lost 8 bases, and 11 bases lay between the germline ends. CDR1 and CDR2 from the germline V gene are PRHDT and FYEKMQ (reference sequence). The CDR3 sequence is CASSLVGGEGYTF. The CDR3 DNA is TGTGCCAGCAGCTTAGTCGGGGGCGAGGGCTACACCTTC. Full variable domain (missing parts from reference TRBV13 and TRBJ1-2): AAGVIQSPRHLIKEKRETATLKCYPIPRHDTVYWYQQGPGQDPQFLISFYEKMQSDKGSIPDRFSAQQFSDYHSELNMSSLELGDSALYFCASSLVGGEGYTFGSGTRLTVV.

This clone was seen a single time. Other DNA variants within this sample encode the same CDR3. The chain joins TRBV2 to TRBJ2-7, with D maybe TRBD1 (5 bases). The CDR3 runs to 14 residues. From germline, CDR1 is SNHLY and CDR2 FYNNEI. Trimming stripped 5 bases from V and 4 bases from J, with 15 bases between. The CDR3, as DNA: TGTGCCAGCAGTCCCCAAGGGGCAGAATACGAGCAGTACTTC. It yields the protein CASSPQGAEYEQYF.

This clone was counted once. V usage is TRBV5-1 and J usage is TRBJ2-2; D is perhaps TRBD1 (5 bases). CDR3 size: 18 residues. The germline CDR1 and CDR2 sequences are SGHRS and YFSETQ. V lost 1 base, J lost 6 bases, and 22 bases lay in between. The CDR3 loop reads CASSLLRGQYEGAGELFF. The DNA of the CDR3 is TGCGCCAGCAGCTTGTTAAGGGGCCAATATGAAGGGGCCGGGGAGCTGTTTTTT.

V usage is TRBV9 and J usage is TRBJ2-6, with D perhaps matching TRBD1 or TRBD2 (5 bases each). Germline V gene data show CDR1 as SGDLS and CDR2 as YYNGEE. Trimming removed 4 bases from V and 2 bases from J, with 16 bases in between. The CDR3 covers 17 residues. CDR3 region: CASSTTLRGAGANVLTF. The CDR3 coding sequence is TGTGCCAGCAGCACCACTCTGAGGGGCGCTGGGGCCAACGTCCTGACTTTC.

This clone came up a few times. This rearrangement joins TRBV5-8 to TRBJ2-2; TRBD2 is a possible D gene (5 bases). CDR3 length: 13 amino acids. Trimming removed 4 bases at V and 6 bases at J, with 10 bases between. Germline-derived CDR1 and CDR2 are SGHTS and YDEGEE. Here the CDR3 DNA reads TGTGCCAGCAGCCGGGTGCGGGCCGGGGAGCTGTTTTTT. As protein: CASSRVRAGELFF.

This clone has only one observation. The chain recombines TRBV6-5 with TRBJ1-1; D remains unclear. Trimming took 1 base from V and 1 from J, leaving 4 bases between them. Germline CDR1 and CDR2: MNHEY and SVGAGI. This CDR3 spans 13 amino acids. CDR3 in DNA: TGTGCCAGCAGTTACTACTGGAACACTGAAGCTTTCTTT. Its protein product is CASSYYWNTEAFF.

CDR3 amino acids: CSVWDRGAETQYF. The CDR3 region has the DNA TGCAGCGTTTGGGACAGGGGTGCCGAGACCCAGTACTTC. The chain is built from TRBV29-1 and TRBJ2-5; 10 nucleotides match TRBD1. CDR1 SQVTM and CDR2 ANQGSEA come from the germline V gene. J was trimmed by 5 bases and V by 5 bases; bases with no gene match: 5. This CDR3 is built from 13 residues.

The V gene is TRBV9, the J gene TRBJ1-1; TRBD1 agrees at 7 bases. The CDR3 length is 14 residues. Germline lookup yields CDR1 SGDLS and CDR2 YYNGEE. Trimming cost V 0 bases and J 7 bases; bases outside gene matches: 6. CDR3 loop: CASSVGGTGDEAFF. CDR3 DNA: TGTGCCAGCAGCGTAGGAGGAACAGGGGATGAAGCTTTCTTT.

Only a few counts were recorded for this clone. The chain links TRBV6-1 to TRBJ1-2; D might be TRBD1 (5 bases). Trimming removed 6 bases from V and 8 bases from J, with 13 bases in between. This CDR3 has 12 residues. From germline, CDR1 is MNHNS and CDR2 SASEGT. The CDR3 spells CASRLGTGGYTF. As DNA, the CDR3 is TGTGCCAGCAGACTCGGGACCGGAGGCTACACCTTC.

The CDR3 coding sequence is TGTGCCAGCAGCTCCTCCGGACGGCAATTGGAGCAGTTCTTC. Its protein is CASSSSGRQLEQFF. V is TRBV7-9 and J is TRBJ2-1; D is unclear. The CDR3 has 14 residues. V lost 4 bases, J lost 10 bases, and 17 bases lay in between. From germline, CDR1 is SEHNR and CDR2 FQNEAQ (reference sequence).

The chain carries TRBV5-6 and TRBJ1-2, with 8 bases aligning to TRBD1. Germline CDR1 SGHDT, CDR2 YYEEEE. This CDR3 has 13 residues. Losses at the gene ends were 4 bases for V and 8 bases for J; bases not matched to a gene: 7. CDR3 coding DNA: TGTGCCAGCAGCCCGGACAGGGAAGGCGGCTACACCTTC. It is translated as CASSPDREGGYTF. The full variable domain, completed using reference TRBV5-6 and TRBJ1-2, is DAGVTQSPTHLIKTRGQQVTLRCSPKSGHDTVSWYQQALGQGPQFIFQYYEEEERQRGNFPDRFSGHQFPNYSSELNVNALLLGDSALYLCASSPDREGGYTFGSGTRLTVV.

This clone has only a few counts. As DNA, the CDR3 is TGTGCCAGCAGTGAACGGCCAGTATATAATTCACCCCTCCACTTT. As protein: CASSERPVYNSPLHF. The chain combines TRBV6-1 with TRBJ1-6; no firm D call. CDR1 is MNHNS and CDR2 is SASEGT in the germline V gene. Trimming removed 2 bases at V and 4 bases at J, with 9 bases between. This CDR3 comprises 15 residues.

The chain is built from TRBV5-1 and TRBJ2-5, with 7 bases aligning to TRBD1. The CDR3 sequence is 11 residues long. Unmatched junction bases numbered 4, after V lost 4 bases and J lost 10 bases. The germline V gene has CDR1 SGHRS and CDR2 YFSETQ. DNA for the CDR3: TGCGCCAGCAGCCTCCCAGGGGGCCAGTACTTC. It specifies CASSLPGGQYF.

This clone was recorded only once. The chain is built from TRBV5-4 and TRBJ2-7, with 7 bases matching TRBD1. CDR3 length: 13 amino acids. Germline trimming cut 3 bases from V and 4 bases from J; bases unmatched to any gene: 4. The germline V gene encodes CDR1 SGHNT and CDR2 YYREEE (reference sequence). DNA of the CDR3: TGTGCCAGCAGCTCACAGACAGGGTACGAGCAGTACTTC. It encodes CASSSQTGYEQYF.